Sequencing of this TCR beta chain was carried out in a study of T-cell reconstitution after alpha-beta-depleted transplantation in children (dated by TCRdb to the mid-2010s). Regarding the complete study: Using TCR repertoire profiling, the study quantitatively followed how T-cell immune reconstitution unfolded in children after TCRalphabeta/CD19-depleted allogeneic hematopoietic cell transplantation. Study-wide conclusions, independent of this receptor: In some patients, the high TCRbeta diversity seen at day 60 was put down to recipient T cells and intrathymic progenitors that had survived conditioning. The apparently early alphabetaT-cell count recovery about two months after transplant was reportedly dependent on only several hundred rapidly expanded clones derived from non-depleted graft cells. Hyperexpanded clone frequencies declined over subsequent months; after one year, T-cell counts and TCRbeta diversity were mostly attributed to newly produced T cells.

The label giving this sample's treatment or condition can be read as: allogeneic hematopoietic cell transplantation with graft depleted of TCRalphabeta T cells and CD19 B cells. Transplant recipients were children who received TCRalphabeta/CD19-depleted allogeneic hematopoietic cell grafts. A note on this clonotype: Its target antigen remains unknown. Base qualities are not recorded, but no much larger clone differs from it by a single base.

CDR3 length: 15 amino acids, cysteine to phenylalanine. Just the 45-base CDR3 DNA is kept, in frame starting at base 1. Trimmed from V: 0 bases; trimmed from J: 8 bases; junction bases lacking a gene match: 6. In the germline V gene, CDR1 corresponds to MNHEY and CDR2 to SVGEGT. Library method: PCR. TCRdb shows the sequencer as Illumina HiSeq 2500. To normalize quantification of the TCRbeta repertoire, the TCR libraries were built with molecular barcoding that relied on unique molecular identifiers. TCRdb reanalyzed the raw reads on its own, using fastp at Q25 for trimming and MiXCR for clone calling, and kept in-frame beta chains. Under each unique CDR3 protein, matching rows form one entry showing the most common genes and DNA. The table for this sample lists about 440,000 distinct CDR3 sequences; 43% of them were counted only once. The biggest ten clones account for 27% of the sample.

The rearranged segments are TRBV6-2 or TRBV6-3 and TRBJ2-4; 8 middle bases align to TRBD2. The sample was PBMCs, taken before TCRalphabeta/CD19-depleted stem cell transplant. This clonotype was sampled from a girl aged 2 to 9 with aplastic anemia, due to receive a stem cell transplant. The CDR3 loop reads CASSYSKREFDIQYF. The DNA is as follows: TGTGCCAGCAGTTACTCCAAGCGGGAGTTCGACATTCAGTACTTC.